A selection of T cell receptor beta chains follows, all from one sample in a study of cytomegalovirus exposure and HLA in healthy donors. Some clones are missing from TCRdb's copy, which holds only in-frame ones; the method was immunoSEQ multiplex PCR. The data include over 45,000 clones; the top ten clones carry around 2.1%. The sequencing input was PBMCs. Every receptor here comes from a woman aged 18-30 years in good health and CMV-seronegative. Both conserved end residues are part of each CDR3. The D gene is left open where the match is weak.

cdr3_aa: CASSPTGNTIYF; cdr3_nt: TGTGCCAGCAGCCCCACTGGAAACACCATATATTTT; d_call: -; v_call: TRBV6-5; j_call: TRBJ1-3
cdr3_aa: CASSQVGPGQLNTEAFF; cdr3_nt: TGTGCCAGCAGCCAAGTCGGACCGGGACAGCTGAACACTGAAGCTTTCTTT; d_call: TRBD1; v_call: TRBV4-2; j_call: TRBJ1-1
cdr3_aa: CASSPPGLLSYNEQFF; cdr3_nt: TGTGCCAGCTCACCACCGGGACTACTCTCCTACAATGAGCAGTTCTTC; d_call: TRBD2; v_call: TRBV18; j_call: TRBJ2-1
cdr3_aa: CASRRSSPGTGGFYTF; cdr3_nt: TGTGCCAGCAGGAGATCCTCCCCCGGGACAGGGGGCTTCTACACCTTC; d_call: TRBD1; v_call: TRBV2; j_call: TRBJ1-2
cdr3_aa: CASSQETSGPDTQYF; cdr3_nt: TGCGCCAGCAGCCAAGAAACTAGCGGGCCAGATACGCAGTATTTT; d_call: TRBD2; v_call: TRBV4-1; j_call: TRBJ2-3
cdr3_aa: CASGRSGTYEQYF; cdr3_nt: TGTGCCAGCGGGAGAAGCGGGACCTACGAGCAGTACTTC; d_call: TRBD2; v_call: TRBV2; j_call: TRBJ2-7
cdr3_aa: CASSLTAGTGELFF; cdr3_nt: TGCGCCAGCAGCTTGACAGCGGGCACCGGGGAGCTGTTTTTT; d_call: -; v_call: TRBV5-1; j_call: TRBJ2-2
cdr3_aa: CASSPVRAPTYEQYF; cdr3_nt: TGTGCCAGCAGCCCCGTCCGAGCCCCAACTTACGAGCAGTACTTC; d_call: -; v_call: TRBV7-3; j_call: TRBJ2-7
cdr3_aa: CASSVAGGNTEAFF; cdr3_nt: TGTGCCAGCAGCGTAGCAGGGGGGAACACTGAAGCTTTCTTT; d_call: TRBD1; v_call: TRBV9; j_call: TRBJ1-1
cdr3_aa: CASSVGQQETQYF; cdr3_nt: TGTGCCAGTAGTGTTGGACAGCAAGAGACCCAGTACTTC; d_call: -; v_call: TRBV19; j_call: TRBJ2-5
cdr3_aa: CASSQWDRNYGYTF; cdr3_nt: TGCGCCAGCAGCCAGTGGGACAGGAACTATGGCTACACCTTC; d_call: TRBD1; v_call: TRBV4-1; j_call: TRBJ1-2
cdr3_aa: CASSQARGGTLQYF; cdr3_nt: TGTGCCAGCAGCCAAGCTCGGGGCGGGACGCTGCAGTACTTC; d_call: -; v_call: TRBV14; j_call: TRBJ2-7
cdr3_aa: CASSTSGEETQYF; cdr3_nt: TGTGCCAGCAGTACTAGTGGTGAAGAGACCCAGTACTTC; d_call: -; v_call: TRBV28; j_call: TRBJ2-5
cdr3_aa: CASSERSASGYTF; cdr3_nt: TGTGCCAGCAGTGAAAGATCCGCTAGTGGCTACACCTTC; d_call: -; v_call: TRBV6-5; j_call: TRBJ1-2
cdr3_aa: CASSWGEGRGTEAFF; cdr3_nt: TGTGCCAGCAGTTGGGGAGAGGGGAGGGGCACTGAAGCTTTCTTT; d_call: -; v_call: TRBV6-5; j_call: TRBJ1-1
cdr3_aa: CASSVWGVETGELFF; cdr3_nt: TGTGCCAGCAGCGTTTGGGGGGTGGAAACCGGGGAGCTGTTTTTT; d_call: -; v_call: TRBV9; j_call: TRBJ2-2
cdr3_aa: CASSLRQTNTEAFF; cdr3_nt: TGTGCCAGCAGTTTACGACAGACGAACACTGAAGCTTTCTTT; d_call: -; v_call: TRBV27; j_call: TRBJ1-1
cdr3_aa: CASSLGQGDAEAFF; cdr3_nt: TGCGCCAGCAGCTTAGGACAGGGGGACGCTGAAGCTTTCTTT; d_call: TRBD1; v_call: TRBV5-1; j_call: TRBJ1-1
cdr3_aa: CSASNYEQFF; cdr3_nt: TGCAGTGCCTCTAACTATGAGCAGTTCTTC; d_call: -; v_call: TRBV20-1; j_call: TRBJ2-1
cdr3_aa: CASSLRLDTQYF; cdr3_nt: TGTGCCAGCAGCCTCCGGTTAGATACGCAGTATTTT; d_call: -; v_call: TRBV4-2; j_call: TRBJ2-3
cdr3_aa: CASSRKPLAGGPSGANVLTF; cdr3_nt: TGTGCCAGCAGCCGGAAACCGCTAGCGGGGGGGCCTAGTGGGGCCAACGTCCTGACTTTC; d_call: TRBD2; v_call: TRBV4-2; j_call: TRBJ2-6
cdr3_aa: CASSRDIANTGELFF; cdr3_nt: TGTGCCAGCAGCCGAGACATCGCGAACACCGGGGAGCTGTTTTTT; d_call: -; v_call: TRBV6-5; j_call: TRBJ2-2
cdr3_aa: CASSSLQGAESPLHF; cdr3_nt: TGCGCCAGCAGCTCCTTACAGGGGGCAGAATCACCCCTCCACTTT; d_call: TRBD1; v_call: TRBV5-1; j_call: TRBJ1-6
cdr3_aa: CASSVDPGLAEYEQYF; cdr3_nt: TGTGCCAGCAGCGTAGATCCGGGACTAGCGGAATACGAGCAGTACTTC; d_call: TRBD2; v_call: TRBV9; j_call: TRBJ2-7
cdr3_aa: CASSQGAGYEQYF; cdr3_nt: TGTGCTAGCAGTCAGGGGGCGGGTTACGAGCAGTACTTC; d_call: TRBD1; v_call: TRBV6-5; j_call: TRBJ2-7
cdr3_aa: CAWSVGEPQHF; cdr3_nt: TGTGCCTGGAGTGTAGGGGAGCCCCAGCATTTT; d_call: -; v_call: TRBV30; j_call: TRBJ1-5